These 20 T cell receptor beta chains came from one sample sequenced in a study of blood T cell repertoires in COVID-19. TCRdb keeps only in-frame clones here, not all; method: immunoSEQ multiplex PCR. The sample shows under 300,000 clones, 87% of them seen only once. The sequencing sample was made of PBMCs or T cells enriched from blood (not recorded which). The receptors originated from a woman aged 25 to 39 with acute COVID-19.

The chain uses TRBV5-1 and TRBJ1-6; D remains unclear. CDR3 length: 16 residues. The V end was cut by 0 bases, the J end by 0 bases, with 7 bases between. Germline CDR1 is SGHRS and CDR2 is YFSETQ. The DNA for the CDR3 is TGCGCCAGCAGCTTGGCCGCGTCCTCCTATAATTCACCCCTCCACTTT. Amino acids: CASSLAASSYNSPLHF.

The chain joins TRBV7-2 to TRBJ1-2; 7 bases are a match to TRBD1. Per germline, CDR1 SGHTA and CDR2 FQGNSA. This CDR3 comprises 14 residues. V shed 5 bases, J shed 0 bases, and the junction held 3 bases outside the gene matches. CDR3 region: CASSAGTANYGYTF. The CDR3, as DNA: TGTGCCAGCAGCGCAGGGACAGCTAACTATGGCTACACCTTC.

V is TRBV5-1 and J is TRBJ2-5; TRBD2 agrees at 9 bases. Germline values: CDR1 SGHRS, CDR2 YFSETQ. Unmatched junction bases numbered 2, after V lost 0 bases and J lost 2 bases. This CDR3 is 15 amino acids long. The CDR3 bases are TGCGCCAGCAGCTTGGTCCTAGCGGGACAAGAGACCCAGTACTTC. Translated: CASSLVLAGQETQYF.

V is TRBV5-1 and J is TRBJ2-7, with D unresolved. Trimming removed 2 bases at V and 7 bases at J, with 10 bases between. Germline V lookup: CDR1 SGHRS, CDR2 YFSETQ. CDR3 size: 12 residues. The CDR3 region is CASSLDSWEQYF. The CDR3 DNA reads as TGCGCCAGCAGCTTAGACTCCTGGGAGCAGTACTTC. Full variable domain (outside the CDR3, taken from reference TRBV5-1 and TRBJ2-7): KAGVTQTPRYLIKTRGQQVTLSCSPISGHRSVSWYQQTPGQGLQFLFEYFSETQRNKGNFPGRFSGRQFSNSRSEMNVSTLELGDSALYLCASSLDSWEQYFGPGTRLTVT.

The V call is TRBV5-1, the J call TRBJ2-5; 10 nucleotides agree with TRBD1. The CDR3 has 15 amino acids. Germline-derived CDR1 and CDR2 are SGHRS and YFSETQ. Unmatched junction bases numbered 5, after V lost 1 base and J lost 5 bases. The CDR3 coding sequence is TGCGCCAGCAGCTTGATGGGACAGGGGTACGAGACCCAGTACTTC. This codes for CASSLMGQGYETQYF.

This chain connects TRBV28 to TRBJ2-3; 11 nucleotides align to TRBD2. The ends lost 1 base at V and 1 base at J; junction bases unmatched: 4. Germline CDR1 MDHEN, CDR2 SYDVKM. This CDR3 is 17 amino acids long. For the CDR3, the DNA is TGTGCCAGCAGTTTATCCGGACTAGCGGGCCGCACAGATACGCAGTATTTT. This codes for CASSLSGLAGRTDTQYF. Combining the CDR3 with reference TRBV28 and TRBJ2-3 gives the whole variable domain DVKVTQSSRYLVKRTGEKVFLECVQDMDHENMFWYRQDPGLGLRLIYFSYDVKMKEKGDIPEGYSVSREKKERFSLILESASTNQTSMYLCASSLSGLAGRTDTQYFGPGTRLTVL.

The count of this clone is one. This rearrangement joins TRBV4-1 to TRBJ2-3; TRBD1 matches 10 bases. Losses at the gene ends were 5 bases for V and 3 bases for J; bases not matched to a gene: 14. In germline, CDR1 is MGHRA, CDR2 YSYEKL. The CDR3 loop spans 18 amino acids. The CDR3: CASSYQIAPGQGTDTQYF. Here the CDR3 DNA reads TGCGCCAGCAGCTACCAAATAGCCCCGGGACAGGGGACAGATACGCAGTATTTT.

There are a few counts of this clone. The rearrangement joins TRBV10-1 to TRBJ2-7; weak D call: TRBD2 (5 bases). Per germline, CDR1 WNHNN and CDR2 SYGVQD (reference sequence). The V end was cut by 1 base, the J end by 7 bases, with 11 bases between. The length of the CDR3 is 13 residues. The chain's CDR3 is CASSEYRGAEQYF. In DNA, the CDR3 is TGCGCCAGCAGTGAGTACCGGGGAGCGGAGCAGTACTTC.

The CDR3, as DNA: TGTGCCAGCAGTTTTTCCCGGACTGGGCGGGGGGAGCTGTTTTTT. This encodes CASSFSRTGRGELFF. The chain links TRBV28 to TRBJ2-2; D is possibly TRBD2 (5 bases). Germline-derived CDR1 and CDR2 are MDHEN and SYDVKM. CDR3 length equals 15 residues. Trimming pared 3 bases from V and 8 bases from J, leaving 16 bases between.

V gene TRBV15 combines with J gene TRBJ2-3; TRBD1 might be the D (6 bases). Trimming removed 5 bases at V and 2 bases at J, with 14 bases between. The CDR3 extends over 15 amino acids. The V gene's germline CDR1 is LNHNV and CDR2 YYDKDF (reference sequence). The CDR3 nucleotides read TGTGCCACCAGCCTTAAACAGGGAGTCACAGATACGCAGTATTTT. Its protein is CATSLKQGVTDTQYF.

This clone showed up just once. This rearrangement joins TRBV2 to TRBJ2-2; 16 bases align to TRBD2. The V and J ends lost 6 bases and 1 base, in that order; junction bases with no gene match: 5. This CDR3 is 18 amino acids long. CDR1 and CDR2 (germline): SNHLY, FYNNEI. CDR3 nucleotide sequence: TGTGCCAGCAGGGGACTAGCGGGAGGGAGAAGGAACACCGGGGAGCTGTTTTTT. This translates into CASRGLAGGRRNTGELFF. Filled out from reference TRBV2 and TRBJ2-2, the complete variable domain reads EPEVTQTPSHQVTQMGQEVILRCVPISNHLYFYWYRQILGQKVEFLVSFYNNEISEKSEIFDDQFSVERPDGSNFTLKIRSTKLEDSAMYFCASRGLAGGRRNTGELFFGEGSRLTVL.

This sequence joins TRBV29-1 and TRBJ2-7, with 9 bases matching TRBD2. The CDR3 consists of 10 residues. V was pared by 7 bases and J by 5 bases, with 0 bases of the junction left unmatched. The germline V gene has CDR1 SQVTM and CDR2 ANQGSEA. The CDR3 nucleotides read TGCAGCGGCGGGGGGGACGAGCAGTACTTC. Translating gives CSGGGDEQYF.

The chain links TRBV3-1 (or the pseudogene TRBV3-2) to TRBJ2-5; TRBD1 is a possible D gene (6 bases). The CDR3 is made up of 12 amino acids. V shed 7 bases and J shed 7 bases, with 13 bases lying between them. Per germline, CDR1 LGHDT and CDR2 YNNKEL (reference sequence). This chain's CDR3 is CASNRQAGTQYF. The CDR3 bases are TGTGCCAGCAACAGACAGGCGGGGACCCAGTACTTC.

The gene calls are TRBV4-1 and TRBJ2-7, with a weak D call TRBD1 (5 bases). This CDR3 region has 15 residues. V was pared by 0 bases and J by 2 bases, with 11 bases between. Germline V lookup: CDR1 MGHRA, CDR2 YSYEKL. CDR3 sequence: CASSQEKHRPYEQYF. The CDR3 nucleotides read TGCGCCAGCAGCCAAGAGAAGCACAGGCCCTACGAGCAGTACTTC.

Remarks on this clone: A read error may produce the germline difference seen at one junction end. Other nucleotide sequences in the sample specify the same CDR3. This chain uses TRBV7-3 with TRBJ2-2; 10 bases are shared with TRBD1. In germline, CDR1 is SGHTA, CDR2 FQGTGA. The CDR3 runs 15 residues. CDR3 residues: CASSPPGQGNRELFF. The CDR3, as DNA: TGTGCCAGCAGCCCGCCGGGACAGGGGAACCGGGAGCTATTTTTT.

V usage is TRBV19 and J usage is TRBJ2-3; 9 bases are a match to TRBD2. Germline loops: CDR1 LNHDA, CDR2 SQIVND (reference sequence). The CDR3 is made up of 15 amino acids. Losses at the gene ends were 5 bases for V and 8 bases for J; bases not matched to a gene: 11. CDR3 DNA sequence: TGTGCCAGTAGTTTTGGCGGGGGGGGCCTTGTTACGCAGTATTTT. Amino acid sequence: CASSFGGGGLVTQYF.

This clone was counted between two and nine times. J is TRBJ2-2 and V is TRBV11-3, with 8 positions matching TRBD1. The CDR3 totals 14 residues. CDR1 and CDR2 (germline): SGHNT, YENEEA. V dropped 5 bases and J dropped 8; count of bases not matched to a gene: 7. CDR3 sequence reads: CASSQGQGTGELFF. CDR3 in DNA: TGTGCCAGCAGCCAAGGACAGGGCACAGGGGAGCTGTTTTTT.

The rearrangement joins TRBV11-1 to TRBJ2-3, with TRBD2 as a possible D gene (5 bases). This CDR3 has 14 amino acids. The germline V and J ends were trimmed by 5 bases and 1 base, with 10 bases remaining between them. From germline, CDR1 is SGHAT and CDR2 FQDESV (reference sequence). The CDR3 sequence is CASSPSRGTDTQYF. CDR3 DNA: TGTGCCAGCAGCCCATCGAGGGGCACAGATACGCAGTATTTT.

This clone was seen just once. CDR3 protein: CAWSGGRGNYNEQFF. The DNA of the CDR3 is TGTGCCTGGAGCGGGGGGCGGGGGAACTACAATGAGCAGTTCTTC. The chain is built from TRBV30 and TRBJ2-1; TRBD2 is a possible D gene (7 bases). The CDR3 covers 15 residues. Germline V lookup: CDR1 GTSNPN, CDR2 SVGIG (reference sequence). Deletions cut 3 bases from V and 3 bases from J, with 15 bases between.

This chain connects TRBV10-3 to TRBJ1-2, with D tentatively TRBD1 (5 bases). The CDR3 extends over 14 amino acids. V shed 3 bases and J shed 8 bases, with 16 bases lying between them. CDR1 ENHRY and CDR2 SYGVKD come from the germline V gene. As DNA, the CDR3 is TGTGCCATCAGTGAACAGGTGCAAGTGTCAGGCTACACCTTC. It yields the protein CAISEQVQVSGYTF.